This T cell receptor beta chain was recovered during a study of cytomegalovirus exposure and HLA in healthy donors. The PCR contained 60 Vbeta and 13 Jbeta primers. Produced via immunoSEQ multiplex PCR; TCRdb's table is partial and in-frame only. The profile shows 180,000 or so clones, under 85% of them singletons. The origin of this receptor is a male donor in good health and CMV-seronegative. The material sequenced was PBMCs.

Here the CDR3 DNA reads TGTGCCAGCAGTTACTCGGGCGGGACCCCCAATACGCAGTATTTT. It specifies CASSYSGGTPNTQYF. The rearrangement links TRBV6-5 to TRBJ2-3; perhaps TRBD2 as D (6 bases). Trimming cost V 0 bases and J 7 bases, with 14 bases left between them. The CDR3 runs 15 residues. CDR1 and CDR2 from the germline V gene are MNHEY and SVGAGI.